This TCR beta chain was observed in a study of blood T cell repertoires in COVID-19. About the study: Acute-phase and convalescent COVID-19 samples originated in the United States, Italy and Spain.

As handled by the study authors: For nucleated cells, counts were estimated from reference gene primer amplification. Clones were read by immunoSEQ multiplex PCR, and TCRdb kept only the in-frame ones, dropping some. V and J calls and clone size come straight from that table; D and trimming were deduced from the DNA. The sample consists of approximately 350,000 clones, around four fifths of them appearing once. Germline values: CDR1 MGHRA, CDR2 YSYEKL. Trimming removed 0 bases from V and 7 bases from J, with 16 bases in between. This CDR3 comprises 15 residues. The genes are TRBV4-1 and TRBJ2-7; maybe TRBD2 (5 bases). Sequenced input: peripheral blood. This TCR was sampled from a man between 25 and 39 years old with active or convalescent COVID-19. The CDR3 DNA is TGCGCCAGCAGCCAAGATAAGGGCAGGTCGGGGGAGCAGTACTTC. Residues: CASSQDKGRSGEQYF.